The rows below give T cell receptor beta chains drawn from one sample of a study of T cells in localized non-small cell lung cancer. Using immunoSEQ multiplex PCR, the repertoire was profiled, and TCRdb retains in-frame clones only, with some absent. The sample yields just over 70,000 clones, roughly nine tenths seen once. Specimen: peripheral blood, collected before any cancer treatment. The receptors here all came from a male donor at least 60 years old with stage III squamous cell lung carcinoma. CDR3s include the opening cysteine and the closing phenylalanine or tryptophan. A D gene is named only where the DNA matches it firmly. Size is omitted from some rows. Given values are once, few, many or a class for expanded clones.

d_call: .; clone_size: once; v_call: TRBV7-2; j_call: TRBJ1-1; cdr3_nt: TGTGCCAGCAGCCCTGGACAGTTCATGAACACTGAAGCTTTCTTT; cdr3_aa: CASSPGQFMNTEAFF
d_call: .; clone_size: .; v_call: TRBV28; j_call: TRBJ1-1; cdr3_nt: TGTGCCAGCAGTTTATACCGGGAAAACACTGAAGCTTTCTTT; cdr3_aa: CASSLYRENTEAFF
d_call: .; clone_size: .; v_call: TRBV19; j_call: TRBJ1-6; cdr3_nt: TGTGCCAGTAAGGGGAGGGATTATAATTCACCCCTCCACTTT; cdr3_aa: CASKGRDYNSPLHF
d_call: .; clone_size: .; v_call: TRBV7-8; j_call: TRBJ1-6; cdr3_nt: TGTGCCAGCAGCTCCTCAACATCACCCCTCCACTTT; cdr3_aa: CASSSSTSPLHF
d_call: .; clone_size: .; v_call: TRBV27; j_call: TRBJ2-5; cdr3_nt: TGTGCCAGCATAAGGGAGACCCAGTACTTC; cdr3_aa: CASIRETQYF
d_call: .; clone_size: .; v_call: TRBV9; j_call: TRBJ2-3; cdr3_nt: TGTGCCAGCAGCGTAGGGTTGACAGATACGCAGTATTTT; cdr3_aa: CASSVGLTDTQYF
d_call: .; clone_size: .; v_call: TRBV4-3; j_call: TRBJ1-2; cdr3_nt: TGCGCCAGCAGCCAAGATCGAAACGGCTATGGCTACACCTTC; cdr3_aa: CASSQDRNGYGYTF
d_call: TRBD2; clone_size: .; v_call: TRBV29-1; j_call: TRBJ2-3; cdr3_nt: TGCAGCTCGGGGCGGGGGGACCCCACAGATACGCAGTATTTT; cdr3_aa: CSSGRGDPTDTQYF
d_call: .; clone_size: .; v_call: TRBV10-2; j_call: TRBJ1-1; cdr3_nt: TGCGCCAGCAGTGATTTTCTCAGGGTAGGCACTGAAGCTTTCTTT; cdr3_aa: CASSDFLRVGTEAFF
d_call: TRBD1; clone_size: .; v_call: TRBV29-1; j_call: TRBJ1-1; cdr3_nt: TGCAGCGTCAGCGACAGGGATACTGAAGCTTTCTTT; cdr3_aa: CSVSDRDTEAFF
d_call: .; clone_size: .; v_call: TRBV25-1; j_call: TRBJ1-1; cdr3_nt: TGTGCCAGCAGTGGAACGGGGGGCGCGGGTGAAGCTTTCTTT; cdr3_aa: CASSGTGGAGEAFF
d_call: .; clone_size: .; v_call: TRBV14; j_call: TRBJ1-4; cdr3_nt: TGTGCCAGCAGCCAAAGGGACCGCCGGAGGAATGAAAAACTGTTTTTT; cdr3_aa: CASSQRDRRRNEKLFF
d_call: .; clone_size: .; v_call: TRBV10-2; j_call: TRBJ1-5; cdr3_nt: TGCGCCAGCAGTGATGTACAGACTCAGCCCCAGCATTTT; cdr3_aa: CASSDVQTQPQHF
d_call: .; clone_size: once; v_call: TRBV2; j_call: TRBJ2-2; cdr3_nt: TGTGCCAGCAGTGAGGGAGATCCGAACACCGGGGAGCTGTTTTTT; cdr3_aa: CASSEGDPNTGELFF
d_call: TRBD1; clone_size: .; v_call: TRBV15; j_call: TRBJ2-5; cdr3_nt: TGTGCCACCAGCAGAGGGGGACAGGGGGGTTGGGAGACCCAGTACTTC; cdr3_aa: CATSRGGQGGWETQYF
d_call: TRBD1; clone_size: .; v_call: TRBV5-1; j_call: TRBJ1-2; cdr3_nt: TGCGCCAGCTCTGGGGCCGGGACAGGGGAGAACTATGGCTACACCTTC; cdr3_aa: CASSGAGTGENYGYTF
d_call: TRBD2; clone_size: .; v_call: TRBV10-2; j_call: TRBJ2-5; cdr3_nt: TGCGCCACGGGACTAGCGGGACAAGAGACCCAGTACTTC; cdr3_aa: CATGLAGQETQYF
d_call: .; clone_size: .; v_call: TRBV28; j_call: TRBJ2-5; cdr3_nt: TGTGCCAGCACCAAAGGACGGCAAGAGACCCAGTACTTC; cdr3_aa: CASTKGRQETQYF
d_call: TRBD1; clone_size: .; v_call: TRBV27; j_call: TRBJ1-4; cdr3_nt: TGTGCCAGCAGTCCTTGGACAGGGGGGAATGAAAAACTGTTTTTT; cdr3_aa: CASSPWTGGNEKLFF
d_call: TRBD1; clone_size: .; v_call: TRBV5-4; j_call: TRBJ1-3; cdr3_nt: TGTGCCAGCAGCTTGGCCAGGGGGTACACCATATATTTT; cdr3_aa: CASSLARGYTIYF
d_call: .; clone_size: .; v_call: TRBV7-2; j_call: TRBJ2-5; cdr3_nt: TGTGCCAGCAGCCCGGGAAGGGGACAAGAGACCCAGTACTTC; cdr3_aa: CASSPGRGQETQYF
d_call: .; clone_size: .; v_call: TRBV5-4; j_call: TRBJ2-3; cdr3_nt: TGTGCCAGCAGCTTGAGGGTTTCCGCAGATACGCAGTATTTT; cdr3_aa: CASSLRVSADTQYF
d_call: .; clone_size: .; v_call: TRBV5-1; j_call: TRBJ2-3; cdr3_nt: TGCGCCAGCAGCTTGTTTCTGGGACCCACGGCTAGCACAGATACGCAGTATTTT; cdr3_aa: CASSLFLGPTASTDTQYF
d_call: .; clone_size: .; v_call: TRBV7-2; j_call: TRBJ2-5; cdr3_nt: TGTGCCAGCAGCCGCGGGGCTGGGGAGACCCAGTACTTC; cdr3_aa: CASSRGAGETQYF
d_call: TRBD1; clone_size: .; v_call: TRBV5-4; j_call: TRBJ1-2; cdr3_nt: TGTGCCAGCAGCAAAAGGGACAGTAGGGCAGTTAACTATGGCTACACCTTC; cdr3_aa: CASSKRDSRAVNYGYTF
d_call: .; clone_size: .; v_call: TRBV11-2; j_call: TRBJ2-1; cdr3_nt: TGTGCCAGCAGCACCACAGGGTATGGTGAGCAGTTCTTC; cdr3_aa: CASSTTGYGEQFF
d_call: TRBD1; clone_size: .; v_call: TRBV5-1; j_call: TRBJ2-5; cdr3_nt: TGCGCCAGCAGCGGGGACAGGGGATCGGAGACCCAGTACTTC; cdr3_aa: CASSGDRGSETQYF
d_call: .; clone_size: .; v_call: TRBV6-1; j_call: TRBJ2-7; cdr3_nt: TGTGCCAGCAGTGAACAATCGAGCTACGAGCAGTACTTC; cdr3_aa: CASSEQSSYEQYF
d_call: .; clone_size: few; v_call: TRBV7-2; j_call: TRBJ1-6; cdr3_nt: TGTGCCAGCACTTATACGGACTCCTGGGGCAATTCACCCCTCCACTTT; cdr3_aa: CASTYTDSWGNSPLHF
d_call: .; clone_size: .; v_call: TRBV5-4; j_call: TRBJ1-1; cdr3_nt: TGTGCCAGCAGCCCTCACGCAGGGCAATCGAACACTGAAGCTTTCTTT; cdr3_aa: CASSPHAGQSNTEAFF
d_call: TRBD1; clone_size: .; v_call: TRBV28; j_call: TRBJ2-1; cdr3_nt: TGTGCCAGCAGCCGACAGGGTGCAAACTCCTACAATGAGCAGTTCTTC; cdr3_aa: CASSRQGANSYNEQFF
d_call: TRBD2; clone_size: .; v_call: TRBV6-6; j_call: TRBJ2-1; cdr3_nt: TGTGCCAGTGGGAGGCGGGGGGGCCGAGACGAGCAGTTCTTC; cdr3_aa: CASGRRGGRDEQFF
d_call: .; clone_size: .; v_call: TRBV5-5; j_call: TRBJ1-1; cdr3_nt: TGTGCCAGCAGCTTGGGAAGGGTGAACACTGAAGCTTTCTTT; cdr3_aa: CASSLGRVNTEAFF
d_call: .; clone_size: .; v_call: TRBV30; j_call: TRBJ1-6; cdr3_nt: TGTGCCTGGACAGGGTCCCGCTCGGAGAATTCACCCCTCCACTTT; cdr3_aa: CAWTGSRSENSPLHF
d_call: TRBD1; clone_size: once; v_call: TRBV2; j_call: TRBJ1-5; cdr3_nt: TGTGCCAGCAGTGAAAGCGCAGGGGGTAAAGGTCAGCCCCAGCATTTT; cdr3_aa: CASSESAGGKGQPQHF
d_call: TRBD1; clone_size: .; v_call: TRBV19; j_call: TRBJ2-1; cdr3_nt: TGTGCCAGTAGTGCCGATACAGGGGTCTTGGGCAATGAGCAGTTCTTC; cdr3_aa: CASSADTGVLGNEQFF
d_call: .; clone_size: .; v_call: TRBV4-1; j_call: TRBJ1-2; cdr3_nt: TGCGCCAGCAGCCGTCCCGGGACCTCAAATGGCTACACCTTC; cdr3_aa: CASSRPGTSNGYTF
d_call: .; clone_size: .; v_call: TRBV11-3; j_call: TRBJ2-1; cdr3_nt: TGTGCCAGCAGCTTAGGAAGGATTACCTACAATGAGCAGTTCTTC; cdr3_aa: CASSLGRITYNEQFF
d_call: .; clone_size: .; v_call: TRBV16; j_call: TRBJ2-1; cdr3_nt: TGTGCCAGCAGCCACCCTGCACCCCACAATGAGCAGTTCTTC; cdr3_aa: CASSHPAPHNEQFF
d_call: TRBD2; clone_size: .; v_call: TRBV19; j_call: TRBJ2-1; cdr3_nt: TGTGCCAGTAGTAAATCCAGCGGGGGGCGGAATGAGCAGTTCTTC; cdr3_aa: CASSKSSGGRNEQFF
d_call: .; clone_size: .; v_call: TRBV4-3; j_call: TRBJ2-6; cdr3_nt: TGCGCCAGCAGCCAAGATTACGGGCGTGGGGCCAACGTCCTGACTTTC; cdr3_aa: CASSQDYGRGANVLTF